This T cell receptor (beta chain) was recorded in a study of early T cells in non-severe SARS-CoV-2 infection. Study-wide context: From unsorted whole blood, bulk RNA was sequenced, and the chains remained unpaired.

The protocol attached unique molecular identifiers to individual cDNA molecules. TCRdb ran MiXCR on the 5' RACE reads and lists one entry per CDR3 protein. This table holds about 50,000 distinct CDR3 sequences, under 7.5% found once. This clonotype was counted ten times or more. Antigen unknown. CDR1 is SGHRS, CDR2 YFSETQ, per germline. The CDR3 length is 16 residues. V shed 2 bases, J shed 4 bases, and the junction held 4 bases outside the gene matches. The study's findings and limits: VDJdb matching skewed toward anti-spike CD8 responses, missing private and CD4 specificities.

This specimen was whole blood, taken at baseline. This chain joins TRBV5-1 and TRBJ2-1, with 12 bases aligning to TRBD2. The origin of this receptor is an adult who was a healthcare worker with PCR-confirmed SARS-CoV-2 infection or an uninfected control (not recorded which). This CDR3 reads CASSFGLAGMYNEQFF. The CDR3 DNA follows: TGCGCCAGCAGCTTCGGACTAGCGGGAATGTACAATGAGCAGTTCTTC. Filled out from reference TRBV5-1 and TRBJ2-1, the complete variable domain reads KAGVTQTPRYLIKTRGQQVTLSCSPISGHRSVSWYQQTPGQGLQFLFEYFSETQRNKGNFPGRFSGRQFSNSRSEMNVSTLELGDSALYLCASSFGLAGMYNEQFFGPGTRLTVL.